One and the same sample provided the 25 T cell receptor beta chains below, sequenced in a study of beta chain features in type 1 diabetes. Expressed TCRB transcripts were sequenced because the isolated RNA had all been reverse transcribed beforehand. Generated by immunoSEQ multiplex PCR, the TCRdb table keeps only in-frame clones and is missing some. The top ten clones hold roughly 1% of a sample with around 280,000 clones, around 7.3% of them seen once. Input material: central memory CD4+ T cells from blood. The receptors stem from a woman younger than 30 in good health.

This clone appeared a few times. V gene TRBV2 combines with J gene TRBJ2-7; 13 bases map to TRBD2. Germline CDR1 and CDR2: SNHLY and FYNNEI. V dropped 7 bases and J dropped 4; count of bases not matched to a gene: 4. The CDR3 is made up of 14 amino acids. Here the CDR3 reads CASNQGLAGYEQYF. The CDR3 DNA follows: TGTGCCAGCAACCAGGGACTAGCGGGATACGAGCAGTACTTC.

This chain connects TRBV29-1 to TRBJ2-2, with D possibly matching TRBD1 (6 bases). V dropped 5 bases and J dropped 6 bases, with 16 bases sitting between them. This CDR3 is 14 amino acids long. Germline lookup yields CDR1 SQVTM and CDR2 ANQGSEA. The CDR3, as DNA: TGCAGCGTTCCAAGGGGGTCCGGCCCCGGGGAGCTGTTTTTT. It yields the protein CSVPRGSGPGELFF.

Many counts were recorded for this clone. The V gene is TRBV7-8, the J gene TRBJ1-1; D uncertain. The V end was cut by 5 bases, the J end by 2 bases, with 12 bases between. CDR1 is SGHVS and CDR2 is FQNEAQ in the germline V gene. This CDR3 is built from 14 residues. In DNA form, the CDR3 reads TGTGCCAGCAGCCTAAGAGACGCAAACACTGAAGCTTTCTTT. Its translation is CASSLRDANTEAFF.

This clone was counted only a few times. CDR3 in amino acids: CASSYEAGSYEQYF. CDR3 DNA: TGTGCCAGCAGTTACGAGGCCGGGTCCTACGAGCAGTACTTC. The chain uses TRBV6-6 and TRBJ2-7; D not certain. Germline CDR1 reads MNHNY; CDR2 reads SVGAGI (reference sequence). Trimming pared 2 bases from V and 1 base from J, leaving 9 bases between. The CDR3 is 14 residues long.

The rearrangement joins TRBV29-1 to TRBJ2-3, with 11 bases lining up with TRBD1. Trimming took 8 bases from V and 3 from J; bases not matched to a gene: 4. CDR3 size: 13 residues. The germline V gene has CDR1 SQVTM and CDR2 ANQGSEA. The CDR3 protein is CSTGQGATDTQYF. The CDR3 DNA reads TGCAGCACCGGACAGGGGGCTACAGATACGCAGTATTTT.

The chain carries TRBV7-3 and TRBJ2-1; D is unresolved. This CDR3 is built from 16 residues. CDR1 is SGHTA, CDR2 FQGTGA, per germline. V was pared by 2 bases and J by 4 bases, with 15 bases between. The DNA of the CDR3 is TGTGCCAGCAGCTTATCGGGCGGAGTCAGTTACAATGAGCAGTTCTTC. Its translation is CASSLSGGVSYNEQFF. Complete variable domain (other parts from reference TRBV7-3 and TRBJ2-1): GAGVSQTPSNKVTEKGKYVELRCDPISGHTALYWYRQSLGQGPEFLIYFQGTGAADDSGLPNDRFFAVRPEGSVSTLKIQRTERGDSAVYLCASSLSGGVSYNEQFFGPGTRLTVL.

This clone was observed a few times. This sequence joins TRBV6-1 and TRBJ2-3; D may be TRBD1 or TRBD2 (5 bases each). Germline CDR1 and CDR2: MNHNS and SASEGT. The CDR3 contains 13 residues. V lost 8 bases, J lost 1 base, and 10 bases lay in between. The CDR3 sequence is CASFMGGTDTQYF. As DNA, the CDR3 is TGTGCCAGCTTTATGGGGGGCACAGATACGCAGTATTTT.

This clone came up many times. The DNA of the CDR3 is TGTGCCAGCAGTCCGAAACTAGTCGTTGATACGCAGTATTTT. Translating it yields CASSPKLVVDTQYF. The chain carries TRBV2 and TRBJ2-3; the D gene is possibly TRBD2 (5 bases). V lost 5 bases and J lost 6, with 15 bases in between. CDR3 size: 14 residues. CDR1 SNHLY and CDR2 FYNNEI come from the germline V gene.

This clone has more than one count but fewer than ten. The chain couples TRBV7-2 to TRBJ2-3, with 9 bases aligning to TRBD2. With 3 bases clipped from V and 4 bases from J, the junction kept 2 bases outside the gene matches. Per germline, CDR1 SGHTA and CDR2 FQGNSA. The CDR3 contains 14 residues. The CDR3 is CASSFRGRADTQYF. In DNA form, the CDR3 reads TGTGCCAGCAGCTTCCGCGGGAGGGCAGATACGCAGTATTTT.

The V gene is TRBV7-8, the J gene TRBJ2-1; TRBD1 is a possible D gene (5 bases). V shed 4 bases and J shed 9 bases, with 22 bases lying between them. The CDR3 is 16 amino acids. Germline CDR1 is SGHVS and CDR2 is FQNEAQ. The CDR3 region has the DNA TGTGCCAGCAGCTACGGACGACAGAAGTTTACGGGTGAGCAGTTCTTC. Its protein is CASSYGRQKFTGEQFF.

The chain uses TRBV5-6 and TRBJ1-1; TRBD1 aligns across 8 bases. The CDR3 runs 16 residues. J gave up 0 bases and V 1 base, and 5 bases lay outside the gene matches. Germline CDR1 SGHDT, CDR2 YYEEEE. The CDR3 sequence: CASSLKRTGMNTEAFF. The CDR3 nucleotides are TGTGCCAGCAGCTTGAAGCGGACAGGGATGAACACTGAAGCTTTCTTT. The full variable domain, with the rest looked up from reference TRBV5-6 and TRBJ1-1, is DAGVTQSPTHLIKTRGQQVTLRCSPKSGHDTVSWYQQALGQGPQFIFQYYEEEERQRGNFPDRFSGHQFPNYSSELNVNALLLGDSALYLCASSLKRTGMNTEAFFGQGTRLTVV.

This clone was seen more than once but under ten times. The V gene is TRBV7-2, the J gene TRBJ1-1; tentative D call: TRBD1 (5 bases). There are 14 residues in the CDR3. In germline, CDR1 is SGHTA, CDR2 FQGNSA. Trimming removed 5 bases at V and 1 base at J, with 11 bases between. The CDR3 sequence: CASSHRSSNTEAFF. CDR3 sequence (DNA): TGTGCCAGCAGCCACAGGAGTTCGAACACTGAAGCTTTCTTT.

A few counts support this clone. Other DNA sequences within the sample encode an identical CDR3. V usage is TRBV29-1 and J usage is TRBJ1-3, with 8 positions matching TRBD1. Germline lookup yields CDR1 SQVTM and CDR2 ANQGSEA. CDR3 size: 14 residues. Trimming took 2 bases from V and 2 from J; bases not matched to a gene: 2. The CDR3 DNA sequence: TGCAGCGTTGAACAGGGGGCACCTGGAAACACCATATATTTT. It specifies CSVEQGAPGNTIYF.

This chain connects TRBV11-3 to TRBJ2-3; no clear D. Deletions cut 4 bases from V and 7 bases from J, with 15 bases between. The CDR3 consists of 14 residues. Per the germline V gene, CDR1 is SGHNT and CDR2 is YENEEA. The CDR3 sequence is CASSYRASINTQYF. CDR3 nucleotide sequence: TGTGCCAGCAGCTATAGGGCGAGCATAAATACGCAGTATTTT.

The chain joins TRBV11-1 to TRBJ2-7; weak D call: TRBD1 (6 bases). CDR3 length equals 15 residues. From germline, CDR1 is SGHAT and CDR2 FQDESV (reference sequence). Trimming removed 5 bases at V and 6 bases at J, with 20 bases between. In DNA, the CDR3 is TGTGCCAGCAGCCGTACCGGGACATTAGCGATCGAGCAGTACTTC. This encodes CASSRTGTLAIEQYF. Using reference TRBV11-1 and TRBJ2-7 for the parts outside the CDR3, the full variable domain is EAEVAQSPRYKITEKSQAVAFWCDPISGHATLYWYRQILGQGPELLVQFQDESVVDDSQLPKDRFSAERLKGVDSTLKIQPAELGDSAMYLCASSRTGTLAIEQYFGPGTRLTVT.

This clone was seen at least ten times. The rearrangement uses TRBV7-2 and TRBJ1-5; 8 bases align to TRBD1. From germline, CDR1 is SGHTA and CDR2 FQGNSA. This CDR3 contains 15 residues. V shed 4 bases and J 2 bases; nucleotides not matched to a gene: 4. The CDR3 spells CASSSDRGGNQPQHF. The CDR3 DNA reads TGTGCCAGCAGCTCCGACAGGGGAGGCAATCAGCCCCAGCATTTT.

In its sample, this clone was seen a few times. The chain recombines TRBV18 with TRBJ2-6; 7 positions agree with TRBD1. V dropped 1 base and J dropped 0; count of bases not matched to a gene: 12. The CDR3 consists of 20 residues. Germline CDR1 and CDR2: KGHSH and LQKENI. CDR3 bases: TGTGCCAGCTCACCACTCCGTTTGACAGGGTCTCACTCTGGGGCCAACGTCCTGACTTTC. Translation gives CASSPLRLTGSHSGANVLTF. Full variable domain (outside the CDR3, taken from reference TRBV18 and TRBJ2-6): NAGVMQNPRHLVRRRGQEARLRCSPMKGHSHVYWYRQLPEEGLKFMVYLQKENIIDESGMPKERFSAEFPKEGPSILRIQQVVRGDSAAYFCASSPLRLTGSHSGANVLTFGAGSRLTVL.

The genes are TRBV4-3 and TRBJ1-2; the D is unclear. Trimming removed 4 bases at V and 0 bases at J, with 12 bases between. Germline V gene sequence: CDR1 LGHNA, CDR2 YSLEER. The CDR3 contains 15 residues. The CDR3: CASSRLARANYGYTF. CDR3 bases: TGCGCCAGCAGCCGACTGGCTCGAGCTAACTATGGCTACACCTTC.

J is TRBJ1-2 and V is TRBV18, with D perhaps matching TRBD1 (5 bases). CDR1 KGHSH and CDR2 LQKENI come from the germline V gene. Trimming shortened V by 1 base and J by 3 bases, and 15 bases separated the two germline ends. The CDR3 extends over 16 amino acids. CDR3 region: CASSPLSSGTDYGYTF. CDR3 nucleotides: TGTGCCAGCTCACCACTGTCATCAGGGACGGACTATGGCTACACCTTC.

This clone was counted ten times or more. The chain recombines TRBV7-2 with TRBJ2-3; D is possibly TRBD1 or TRBD2 (5 bases each). The germline CDR1 and CDR2 sequences are SGHTA and FQGNSA. V was pared by 1 base and J by 3 bases, with 8 bases between. This CDR3 contains 14 residues. CDR3 residues: CASSLGDGTDTQYF. DNA of the CDR3: TGTGCCAGCAGCTTAGGGGACGGAACAGATACGCAGTATTTT.

The sample holds a few counts of this clone. This rearrangement joins TRBV5-1 to TRBJ2-1; 10 positions match TRBD1. The germline gives CDR1 SGHRS, CDR2 YFSETQ. Trimming took 1 base from V and 6 from J; bases not matched to a gene: 7. The CDR3 is 16 residues long. In DNA form, the CDR3 reads TGCGCCAGCAGCTTGAAGGGGACAGGGGAGGGCAATGAGCAGTTCTTC. Translation: CASSLKGTGEGNEQFF.

There are many counts of this clone. The chain joins TRBV19 to TRBJ1-5; D not certain. Germline-derived CDR1 and CDR2 are LNHDA and SQIVND (reference sequence). V shed 3 bases and J shed 1 base, with 10 bases lying between them. This CDR3 comprises 15 residues. CDR3 in amino acids: CASSMFLGSNQPQHF. The CDR3 coding sequence is TGTGCCAGTAGTATGTTTCTCGGGAGCAATCAGCCCCAGCATTTT.

This clone occurred a few times. The chain joins TRBV19 to TRBJ2-2; 9 positions agree with TRBD1. The germline gives CDR1 LNHDA, CDR2 SQIVND (reference sequence). The CDR3 spans 14 residues. V lost 7 bases, J lost 2 bases, and 2 bases stayed unmatched. The chain's CDR3 is CASNRGPNTGELFF. The CDR3 DNA sequence: TGTGCCAGTAACAGGGGGCCAAACACCGGGGAGCTGTTTTTT.

V usage is TRBV7-9 and J usage is TRBJ1-6; 9 bases agree with TRBD1. Germline-derived CDR1 and CDR2 are SEHNR and FQNEAQ (reference sequence). CDR3 length: 13 amino acids. V lost 5 bases to trimming and J lost 9 bases; unmatched junction nucleotides: 2. CDR3 sequence (DNA): TGTGCCAGCAGCCTGGACAGGGGTTCACCCCTCCACTTT. Its protein product is CASSLDRGSPLHF.

Ten or more counts support this clone. One junction end disagrees with the germline gene, perhaps due to a read error. The sample holds other DNA sequences that translate to the same CDR3. The gene calls are TRBV11-2 and TRBJ2-1, with unresolved D. This CDR3 is 12 amino acids long. Germline V gene sequence: CDR1 SGHAT, CDR2 FQNNGV. The chain's CDR3 is CASSFSNNEQFF. In nucleotides, the CDR3 is TGTGCCAGCAGCTTCTCCAACAATGAGCAGTTCTTC.